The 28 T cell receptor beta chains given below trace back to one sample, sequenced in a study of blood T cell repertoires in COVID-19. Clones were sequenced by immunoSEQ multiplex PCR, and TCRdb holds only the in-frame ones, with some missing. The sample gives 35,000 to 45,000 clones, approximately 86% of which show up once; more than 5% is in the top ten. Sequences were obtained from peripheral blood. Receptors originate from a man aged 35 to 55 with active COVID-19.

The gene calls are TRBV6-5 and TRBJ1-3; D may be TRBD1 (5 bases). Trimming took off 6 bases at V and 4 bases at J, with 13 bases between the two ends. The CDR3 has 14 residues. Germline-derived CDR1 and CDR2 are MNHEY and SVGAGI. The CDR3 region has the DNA TGTGCCAGCAGCATACAGGACCAAGGAAACACCATATATTTT. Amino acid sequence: CASSIQDQGNTIYF.

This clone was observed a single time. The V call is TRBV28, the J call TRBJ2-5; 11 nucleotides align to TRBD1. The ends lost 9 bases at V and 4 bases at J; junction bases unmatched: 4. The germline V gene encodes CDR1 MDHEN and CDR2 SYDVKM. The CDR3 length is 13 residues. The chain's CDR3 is CASRTGGLETQYF. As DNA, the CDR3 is TGTGCCAGTCGGACAGGGGGCTTAGAGACCCAGTACTTC.

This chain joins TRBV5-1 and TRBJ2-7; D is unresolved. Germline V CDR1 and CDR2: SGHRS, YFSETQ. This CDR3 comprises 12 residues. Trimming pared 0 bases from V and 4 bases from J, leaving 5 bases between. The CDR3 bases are TGCGCCAGCAGCTTGGGCGCTTACGAGCAGTACTTC. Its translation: CASSLGAYEQYF. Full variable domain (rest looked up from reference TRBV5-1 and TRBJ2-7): KAGVTQTPRYLIKTRGQQVTLSCSPISGHRSVSWYQQTPGQGLQFLFEYFSETQRNKGNFPGRFSGRQFSNSRSEMNVSTLELGDSALYLCASSLGAYEQYFGPGTRLTVT.

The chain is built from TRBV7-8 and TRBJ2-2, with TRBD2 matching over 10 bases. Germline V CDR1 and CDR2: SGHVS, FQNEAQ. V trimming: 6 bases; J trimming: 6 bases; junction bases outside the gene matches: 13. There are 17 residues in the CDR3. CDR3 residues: CASRIKAGGPVPGELFF. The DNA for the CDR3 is TGTGCCAGCAGGATAAAAGCGGGAGGGCCGGTGCCCGGGGAGCTGTTTTTT.

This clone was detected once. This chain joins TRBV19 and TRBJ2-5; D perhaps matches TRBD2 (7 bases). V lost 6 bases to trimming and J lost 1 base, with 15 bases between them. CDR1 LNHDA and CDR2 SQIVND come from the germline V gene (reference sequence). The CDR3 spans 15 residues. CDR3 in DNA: TGTGCCAGTAGCGGGGCGGGGGCCAGCCAAGAGACCCAGTACTTC. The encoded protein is CASSGAGASQETQYF.

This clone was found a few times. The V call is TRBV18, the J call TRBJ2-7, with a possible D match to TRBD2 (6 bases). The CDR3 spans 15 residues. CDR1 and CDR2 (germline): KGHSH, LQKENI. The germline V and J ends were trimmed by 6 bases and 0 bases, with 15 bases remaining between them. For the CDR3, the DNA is TGTGCCAGCTCGGCGGAGGGGTTTGTCTCCTACGAGCAGTACTTC. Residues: CASSAEGFVSYEQYF.

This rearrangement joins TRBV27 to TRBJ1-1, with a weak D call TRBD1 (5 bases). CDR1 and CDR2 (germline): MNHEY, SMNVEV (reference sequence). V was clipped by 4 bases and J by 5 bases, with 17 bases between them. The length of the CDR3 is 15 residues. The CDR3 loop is CASSSVGTEGTEAFF. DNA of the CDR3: TGTGCCAGCAGTTCAGTCGGGACGGAGGGTACTGAAGCTTTCTTT.

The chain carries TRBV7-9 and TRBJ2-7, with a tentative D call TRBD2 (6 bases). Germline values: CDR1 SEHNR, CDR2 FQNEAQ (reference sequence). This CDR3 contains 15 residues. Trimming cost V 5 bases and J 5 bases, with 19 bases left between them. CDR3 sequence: CASSRVKLAVHEQYF. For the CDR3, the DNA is TGTGCCAGCAGCCGCGTCAAACTAGCTGTCCACGAGCAGTACTTC.

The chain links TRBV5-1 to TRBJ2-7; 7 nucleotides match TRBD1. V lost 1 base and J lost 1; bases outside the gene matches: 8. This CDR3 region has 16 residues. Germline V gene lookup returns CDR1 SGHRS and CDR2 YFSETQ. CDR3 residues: CASSLTGALVSYEQYF. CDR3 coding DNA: TGCGCCAGCAGCTTGACAGGGGCTCTGGTATCCTACGAGCAGTACTTC.

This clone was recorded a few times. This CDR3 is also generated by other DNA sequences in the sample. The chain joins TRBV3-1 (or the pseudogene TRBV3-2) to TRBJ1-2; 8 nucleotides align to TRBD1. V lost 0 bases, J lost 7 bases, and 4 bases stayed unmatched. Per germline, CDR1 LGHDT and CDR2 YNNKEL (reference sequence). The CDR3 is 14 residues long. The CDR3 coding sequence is TGTGCCAGCAGCCAAGATTACAGGGGGGGTGGCTACACCTTC. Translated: CASSQDYRGGGYTF.

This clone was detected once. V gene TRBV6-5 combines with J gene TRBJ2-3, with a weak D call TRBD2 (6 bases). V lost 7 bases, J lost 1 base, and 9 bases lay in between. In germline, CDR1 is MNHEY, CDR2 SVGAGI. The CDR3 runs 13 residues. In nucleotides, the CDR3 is TGTGCCAGCAACCCTAGCGGCACAGATACGCAGTATTTT. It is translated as CASNPSGTDTQYF.

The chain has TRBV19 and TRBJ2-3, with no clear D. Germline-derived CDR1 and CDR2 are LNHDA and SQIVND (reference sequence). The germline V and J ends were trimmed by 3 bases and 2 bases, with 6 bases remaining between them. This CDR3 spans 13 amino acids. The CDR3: CASSMGTTDTQYF. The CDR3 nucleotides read TGTGCCAGTAGTATGGGCACCACAGATACGCAGTATTTT. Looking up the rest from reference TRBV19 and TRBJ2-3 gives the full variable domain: DGGITQSPKYLFRKEGQNVTLSCEQNLNHDAMYWYRQDPGQGLRLIYYSQIVNDFQKGDIAEGYSVSREKKESFPLTVTSAQKNPTAFYLCASSMGTTDTQYFGPGTRLTVL.

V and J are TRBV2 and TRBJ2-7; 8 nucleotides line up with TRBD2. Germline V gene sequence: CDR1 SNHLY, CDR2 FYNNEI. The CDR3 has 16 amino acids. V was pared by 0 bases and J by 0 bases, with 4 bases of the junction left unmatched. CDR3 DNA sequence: TGTGCCAGCAGTGAAGCGAGGAGCGGGAGCTCCTACGAGCAGTACTTC. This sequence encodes CASSEARSGSSYEQYF.

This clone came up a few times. The DNA of the CDR3 is TGTGCCAGCAGCCGTGGGACAGCTAACTATGGCTACACCTTC. Its protein is CASSRGTANYGYTF. This chain connects TRBV6-5 to TRBJ1-2, with TRBD1 matching 7 bases. Unmatched junction bases numbered 4, after V lost 6 bases and J lost 0 bases. The CDR3 runs 14 residues. Looked up from germline, CDR1 is MNHEY and CDR2 is SVGAGI.

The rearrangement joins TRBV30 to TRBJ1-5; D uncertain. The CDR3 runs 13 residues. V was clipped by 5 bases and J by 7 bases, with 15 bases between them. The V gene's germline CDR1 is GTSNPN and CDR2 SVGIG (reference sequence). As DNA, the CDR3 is TGTGCCTGGGGAATGCGGGGAGACCAGCCCCAGCATTTT. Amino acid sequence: CAWGMRGDQPQHF.

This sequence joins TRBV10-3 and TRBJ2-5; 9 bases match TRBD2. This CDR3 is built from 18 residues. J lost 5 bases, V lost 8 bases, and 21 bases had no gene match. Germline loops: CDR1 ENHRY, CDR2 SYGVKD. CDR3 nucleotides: TGTGCCATCGGCCAGGGGTACATAGCGGGAGAAGGTTGGGAGACCCAGTACTTC. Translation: CAIGQGYIAGEGWETQYF.

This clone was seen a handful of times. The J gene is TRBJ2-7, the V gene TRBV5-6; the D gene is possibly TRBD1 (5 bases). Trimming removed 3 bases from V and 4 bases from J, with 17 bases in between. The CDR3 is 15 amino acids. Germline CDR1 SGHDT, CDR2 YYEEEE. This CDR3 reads CASSWGQGIMYEQYF. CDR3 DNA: TGTGCCAGCAGCTGGGGCCAGGGTATAATGTACGAGCAGTACTTC.

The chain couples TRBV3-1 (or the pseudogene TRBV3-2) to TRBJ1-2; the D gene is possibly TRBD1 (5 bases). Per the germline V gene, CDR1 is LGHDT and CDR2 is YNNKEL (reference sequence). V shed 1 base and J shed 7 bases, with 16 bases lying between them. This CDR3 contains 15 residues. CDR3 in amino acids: CASSQVSRGIGGYTF. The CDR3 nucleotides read TGTGCCAGCAGCCAAGTCAGCCGGGGGATCGGTGGCTACACCTTC.

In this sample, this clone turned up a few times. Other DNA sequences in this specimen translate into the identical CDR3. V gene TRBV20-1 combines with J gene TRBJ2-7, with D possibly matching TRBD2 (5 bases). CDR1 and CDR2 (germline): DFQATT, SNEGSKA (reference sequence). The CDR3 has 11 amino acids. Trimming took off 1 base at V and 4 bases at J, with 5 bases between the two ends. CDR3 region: CSARAGYEQYF. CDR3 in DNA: TGCAGTGCTAGAGCGGGATACGAGCAGTACTTC.

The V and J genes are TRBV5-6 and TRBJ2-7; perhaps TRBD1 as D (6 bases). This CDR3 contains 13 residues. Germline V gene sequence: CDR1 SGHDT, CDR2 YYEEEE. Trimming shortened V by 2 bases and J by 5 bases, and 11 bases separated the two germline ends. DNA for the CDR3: TGTGCCAGCAGCTTAGGGGGTGGAAACGAGCAGTACTTC. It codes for CASSLGGGNEQYF.

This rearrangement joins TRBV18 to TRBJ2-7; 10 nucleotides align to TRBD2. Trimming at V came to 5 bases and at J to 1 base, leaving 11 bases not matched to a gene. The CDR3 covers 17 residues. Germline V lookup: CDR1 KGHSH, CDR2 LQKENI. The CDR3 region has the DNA TGTGCCAGCTCAGCTATCCCCGGGACTAGCGTTTCCTACGAGCAGTACTTC. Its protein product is CASSAIPGTSVSYEQYF.

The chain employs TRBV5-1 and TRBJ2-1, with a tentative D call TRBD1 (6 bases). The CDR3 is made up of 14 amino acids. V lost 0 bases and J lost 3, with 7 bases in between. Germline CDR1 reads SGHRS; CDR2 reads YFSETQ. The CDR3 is CASSLGQDYNEQFF. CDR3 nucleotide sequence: TGCGCCAGCAGCTTGGGACAGGACTACAATGAGCAGTTCTTC.

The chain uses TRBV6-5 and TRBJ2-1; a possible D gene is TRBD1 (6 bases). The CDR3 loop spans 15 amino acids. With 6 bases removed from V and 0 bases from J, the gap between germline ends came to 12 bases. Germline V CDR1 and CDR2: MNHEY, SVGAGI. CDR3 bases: TGTGCCAGCAGCCCAGGGGTTAGCTCCTACAATGAGCAGTTCTTC. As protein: CASSPGVSSYNEQFF.

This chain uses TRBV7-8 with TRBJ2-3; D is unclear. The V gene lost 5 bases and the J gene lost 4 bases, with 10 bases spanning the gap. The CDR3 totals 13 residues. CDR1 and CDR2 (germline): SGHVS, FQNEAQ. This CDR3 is CASSPPRADTQYF. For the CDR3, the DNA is TGTGCCAGCAGCCCGCCGCGCGCAGATACGCAGTATTTT.

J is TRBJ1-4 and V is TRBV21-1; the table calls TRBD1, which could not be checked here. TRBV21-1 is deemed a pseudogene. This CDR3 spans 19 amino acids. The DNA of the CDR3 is TGTGCCAGCAGCAACTCTGGCAGGGGGTCGAGAATGTCCAATGAAAAACTGTTTTTT. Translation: CASSNSGRGSRMSNEKLFF.

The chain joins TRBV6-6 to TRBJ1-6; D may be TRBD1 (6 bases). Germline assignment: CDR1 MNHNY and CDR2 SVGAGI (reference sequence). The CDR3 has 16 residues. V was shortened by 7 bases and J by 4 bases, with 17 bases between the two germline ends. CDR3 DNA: TGTGCCAGCATGGTGGGGGCGGTCGGTTATAATTCACCCCTCCACTTT. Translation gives CASMVGAVGYNSPLHF.

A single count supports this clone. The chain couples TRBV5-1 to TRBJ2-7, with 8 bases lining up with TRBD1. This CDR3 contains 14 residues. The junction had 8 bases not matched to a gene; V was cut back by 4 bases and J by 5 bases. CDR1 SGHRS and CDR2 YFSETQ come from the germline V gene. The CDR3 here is CASSQRTGTHEQYF. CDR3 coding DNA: TGCGCCAGCAGCCAACGGACAGGGACCCACGAGCAGTACTTC. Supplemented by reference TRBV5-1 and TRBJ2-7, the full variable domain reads KAGVTQTPRYLIKTRGQQVTLSCSPISGHRSVSWYQQTPGQGLQFLFEYFSETQRNKGNFPGRFSGRQFSNSRSEMNVSTLELGDSALYLCASSQRTGTHEQYFGPGTRLTVT.

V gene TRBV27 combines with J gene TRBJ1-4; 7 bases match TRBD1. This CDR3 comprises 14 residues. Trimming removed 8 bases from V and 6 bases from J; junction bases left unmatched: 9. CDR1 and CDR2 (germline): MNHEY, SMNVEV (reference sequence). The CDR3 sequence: CASCATGLDEKLFF. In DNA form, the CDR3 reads TGTGCCAGCTGTGCGACAGGGCTGGATGAAAAACTGTTTTTT.